This T cell receptor (beta chain) was sequenced in a study of T cells in tuberculosis. Study-wide results and limits: Active tuberculosis patients had shorter CDR3-alpha; the beta difference was nonsignificant. Active tuberculosis alpha repertoires lay closer to GMM-specific TCRs than controls'.

Notes on this clone: Antigen specificity is unknown.

The method was immunoSEQ multiplex PCR; TCRdb's version includes in-frame clones alone and lacks a portion of them. The data contain about 30,000 clones, 90% of them seen just once; the ten biggest clones take up roughly 6.1%. The sequence was obtained from a donor aged 10-29 years with latent tuberculosis or without tuberculosis infection. Specimen: PBMCs.

CDR3 residues: CASSLFFGTGHTGELFF. The CDR3, as DNA: TGTGCCAGCAGTTTATTTTTCGGGACAGGGCACACCGGGGAGCTGTTTTTT. The J gene is TRBJ2-2, the V gene TRBV27; 9 bases are shared with TRBD1. From germline, CDR1 is MNHEY and CDR2 SMNVEV (reference sequence). V lost 1 base and J lost 3; bases outside the gene matches: 6. This CDR3 region has 17 residues.